This TCR beta chain was profiled in a study of T cells in Graves' hyperthyroidism and ophthalmopathy. Study overall: Blood was drawn when the patient was first diagnosed and still untreated.

The CDR3 contains 14 residues. The germline gives CDR1 SGDLS, CDR2 YYNGEE. Trimming removed 2 bases from V and 9 bases from J; junction bases left unmatched: 6. Diagnostic decisions used clinical symptoms, serum thyroxine and TRAb, thyroid ultrasound and orbital computed tomography. Source material for PBMCs was around 10 ml fresh peripheral blood. TCR beta CDR3 sequences were amplified from RNA transcripts. The HTBI primer set drove a first-round RT-PCR of the TCR CDR3. Using its own MiXCR run on the multiplex PCR reads, TCRdb lists one record per CDR3 protein. The repertoire holds hundreds of thousands of distinct CDR3 sequences, with approximately 23% as singletons.

The chain is built from TRBV9 and TRBJ2-1; 9 bases are a match to TRBD2. Sequences were obtained from blood. This TCR was recovered from a woman in her 70s with Graves' ophthalmopathy. The CDR3 protein is CASSVSSGDSEQFF. The CDR3 DNA is TGTGCCAGCAGCGTTTCTAGCGGGGACAGTGAGCAGTTCTTC.